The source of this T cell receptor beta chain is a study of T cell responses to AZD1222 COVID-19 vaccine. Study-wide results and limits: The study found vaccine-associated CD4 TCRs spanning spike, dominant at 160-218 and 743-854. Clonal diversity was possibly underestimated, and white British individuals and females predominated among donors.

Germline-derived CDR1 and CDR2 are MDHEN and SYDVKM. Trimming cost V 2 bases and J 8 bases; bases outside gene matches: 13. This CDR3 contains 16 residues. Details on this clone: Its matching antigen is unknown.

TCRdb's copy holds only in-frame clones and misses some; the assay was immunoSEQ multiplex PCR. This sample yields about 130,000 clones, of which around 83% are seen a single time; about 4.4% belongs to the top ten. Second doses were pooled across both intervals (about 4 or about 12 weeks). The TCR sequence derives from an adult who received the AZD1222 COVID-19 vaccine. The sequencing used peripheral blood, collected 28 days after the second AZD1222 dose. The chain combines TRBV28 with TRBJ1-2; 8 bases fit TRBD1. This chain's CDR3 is CASSLGGSQGEWGYTF. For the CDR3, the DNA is TGTGCCAGCAGTTTAGGGGGGTCACAGGGGGAATGGGGCTACACCTTC.